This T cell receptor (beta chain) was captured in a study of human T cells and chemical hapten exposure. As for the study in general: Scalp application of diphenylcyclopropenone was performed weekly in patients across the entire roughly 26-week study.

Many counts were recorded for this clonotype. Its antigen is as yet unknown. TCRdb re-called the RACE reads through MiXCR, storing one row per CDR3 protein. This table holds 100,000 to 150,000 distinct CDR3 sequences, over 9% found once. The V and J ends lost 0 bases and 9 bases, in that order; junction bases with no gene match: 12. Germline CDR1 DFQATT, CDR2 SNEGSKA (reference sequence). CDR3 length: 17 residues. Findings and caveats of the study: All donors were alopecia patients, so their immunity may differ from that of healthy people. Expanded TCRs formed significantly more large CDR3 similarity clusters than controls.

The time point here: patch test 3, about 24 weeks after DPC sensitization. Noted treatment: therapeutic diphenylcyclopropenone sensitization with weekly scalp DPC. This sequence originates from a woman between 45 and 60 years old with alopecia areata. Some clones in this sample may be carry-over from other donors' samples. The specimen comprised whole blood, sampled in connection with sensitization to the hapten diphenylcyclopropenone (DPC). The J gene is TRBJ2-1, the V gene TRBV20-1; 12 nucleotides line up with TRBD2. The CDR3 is CSARDNLLAGGFGEQFF. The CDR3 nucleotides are TGCAGTGCTAGAGATAACCTACTAGCGGGGGGTTTCGGTGAGCAGTTCTTC.